Listed below are T cell receptor beta chains from one sample, sequenced in a study of blood T cell repertoires in COVID-19. Libraries were prepared by immunoSEQ multiplex PCR; TCRdb keeps only in-frame clonotypes and omits some of them. The sample consists of around 270,000 clones, more than 85% of them appearing once. The sequenced sample consisted of peripheral blood. These receptors came from a woman in her fifties or sixties with COVID-19, enrolled during active disease. Both conserved end residues are part of each CDR3. The D gene is left open where the match is weak. Clone size is given for some rows only: seen once, a few or many times, or a class if the clone is expanded.

TGTGCCAGCAGTTTAGAGGGAGCAGCCTACAATGAGCAGTTCTTC,CASSLEGAAYNEQFF,.,TRBJ2-1,.,TRBV27
TGTGCCAGCAGCCCTAGACAGGGGAGGCATCAGCCCCAGCATTTT,CASSPRQGRHQPQHF,TRBD1,TRBJ1-5,.,TRBV3-1/TRBV3-2
TGTGCCAGCAGCCTAAGAAGCGGGAGGGGCGAGCAGTACTTC,CASSLRSGRGEQYF,TRBD2,TRBJ2-7,once,TRBV5-4
TGTGCCAGCAGTTCCAGCGGAACAGATACGCAGTATTTT,CASSSSGTDTQYF,.,TRBJ2-3,.,TRBV7-3
TGCGCCAGCAGCCCCCTAGGGGCGGGAGGGAAAGAGACCCAGTACTTC,CASSPLGAGGKETQYF,TRBD2,TRBJ2-5,.,TRBV4-1
TGTGCCAGCAGCTTTGGCAGGGCCTACGAGCAGTACTTC,CASSFGRAYEQYF,.,TRBJ2-7,.,TRBV7-8
TGCGCCAGCAGCTTGAACAGCCTTAATGAAAAACTGTTTTTT,CASSLNSLNEKLFF,.,TRBJ1-4,once,TRBV5-1
TGTGCCAGCAGCTTGGGGTCCCTAGCGGCTAGCACAGATACGCAGTATTTT,CASSLGSLAASTDTQYF,TRBD2,TRBJ2-3,.,TRBV5-5
TGTGCCAGAAGCTTGGTGCGGGGATCGCGCTATGGCTACACCTTC,CARSLVRGSRYGYTF,.,TRBJ1-2,.,TRBV5-3
TGTGCCAGCAGTCCCCTCGGGGGTGACATTCAGTACTTC,CASSPLGGDIQYF,.,TRBJ2-4,.,TRBV12-3/TRBV12-4
TGTGCCAGCAGCGGAATGGGACAAGCCACAGATACGCAGTATTTT,CASSGMGQATDTQYF,.,TRBJ2-3,once,TRBV27
TGTGCCAGCAGCTTACGCACGGTAGGCACAGATACGCAGTATTTT,CASSLRTVGTDTQYF,.,TRBJ2-3,.,TRBV11-1
TGTGCCAGCAGCCAAAGCGGGGGGACTGGTGAGCAGTTCTTC,CASSQSGGTGEQFF,TRBD2,TRBJ2-1,.,TRBV7-8
TGTGCCAGCAGCCTTGAGGGCCTCGCCGCCTACGAGCAGTACTTC,CASSLEGLAAYEQYF,.,TRBJ2-7,.,TRBV6-2/TRBV6-3
TGTGCCACCGTCAGATTTAACCAGGGGACTAGCGGGGGGGAGCAGTTCTTC,CATVRFNQGTSGGEQFF,TRBD2,TRBJ2-1,.,TRBV28
TGTGCCAGCAGTTTAGGGCGGGGCGGAATGAGGGAAGATACGCAGTATTTT,CASSLGRGGMREDTQYF,.,TRBJ2-3,.,TRBV28
TGTGCCAGCAGCTTTTGGAGGGCCGGGGAGCTGTTTTTT,CASSFWRAGELFF,.,TRBJ2-2,.,TRBV11-3
TGTGCCAGCAGCCCGTCAGGGGTGAACACTGAAGCTTTCTTT,CASSPSGVNTEAFF,.,TRBJ1-1,.,TRBV6-5
TGTGCCAGCAGCTTACTCCCTAGCGGGAGCTACGAGCAGTACTTC,CASSLLPSGSYEQYF,TRBD2,TRBJ2-7,many,TRBV7-2
TGTGCCAGCAGTGAAGGGACAGGGTGGAGTAGGTCCTTC,CASSEGTGWSRSF,TRBD1,TRBJ1-2,once,TRBV6-1
TGTGCCAGCAGCCAGATGGACAGGACTACCGGGGAGCTGTTTTTT,CASSQMDRTTGELFF,TRBD1,TRBJ2-2,once,TRBV4-2
TGTGCCAGCAGCCAAGGACAGGGGGGGCAGCCCCAGCATTTT,CASSQGQGGQPQHF,TRBD1,TRBJ1-5,.,TRBV3-1/TRBV3-2
TGTGCCAGCAGCCAAGATGTGAGCAACTACGAGCAGTACTTC,CASSQDVSNYEQYF,.,TRBJ2-7,.,TRBV3-1/TRBV3-2
TGCGCCAGCAGCTTTGGGGGGGATTTGCCAGATACGCAGTATTTT,CASSFGGDLPDTQYF,TRBD2,TRBJ2-3,.,TRBV5-1
TGTGCCAGCAGTATTGGCCAATTTACCGGCTACACCTTC,CASSIGQFTGYTF,.,TRBJ1-2,.,TRBV6-5
TGTGCCAGCAGTTCGGACAGGGGGTCGGATCAGCCCCAGCATTTT,CASSSDRGSDQPQHF,TRBD1,TRBJ1-5,.,TRBV27
TGTGCCAGCAGCTTAGTACAGGGTAGGGACGAGCAGTACTTC,CASSLVQGRDEQYF,.,TRBJ2-7,.,TRBV7-8
TGTGCCAGCACCTGGGGGGGTAATCAGCCCCAGCATTTT,CASTWGGNQPQHF,.,TRBJ1-5,.,TRBV12-3/TRBV12-4
TGTGCCAGCAGTGAATTCAGTCTTACCGGGGAGCTGTTTTTT,CASSEFSLTGELFF,.,TRBJ2-2,.,TRBV25-1
TGTGCCAGCTCACTCCGACAGGGGGCGCGTGCAGATACGCAGTATTTT,CASSLRQGARADTQYF,TRBD1,TRBJ2-3,.,TRBV18
TGTGCCTCGACTGGGGCCCCCGGATCACCCCTCCACTTT,CASTGAPGSPLHF,.,TRBJ1-6,.,TRBV30
TGTGCCAGCAGTTACTTGGCAAACGAAGCTTTCTTT,CASSYLANEAFF,.,TRBJ1-1,few,TRBV6-2/TRBV6-3
TGTGCCAGCAGTTTAAGGACTAGCGGCGATGAGCAGTTCTTC,CASSLRTSGDEQFF,TRBD2,TRBJ2-1,.,TRBV28
TGCACCAGCAGCCAAGCCTCAGGGGGCGAAGGAGGCTTGAACACTGAAGCTTTCTTT,CTSSQASGGEGGLNTEAFF,.,TRBJ1-1,.,TRBV1
TGTGCCAATGACCCGCCGACGGGGGAGTATTTT,CANDPPTGEYF,.,TRBJ2-3,.,TRBV6-4
TGTGCCAGCAGCCAAGGACAGACGACGATCTACGAGCAGTACTTC,CASSQGQTTIYEQYF,.,TRBJ2-7,once,TRBV14
TGTGCGTCGACAGGGTTGAACACTGAAGCTTTCTTT,CASTGLNTEAFF,TRBD1,TRBJ1-1,once,TRBV19
TGTGCCAGCAGTTACTCGGCTACGCAGTATTTT,CASSYSATQYF,.,TRBJ2-3,.,TRBV6-5
TGTGCCAGCTCTTCCGGGGGACCAAACCTGAACACTGAAGCTTTCTTT,CASSSGGPNLNTEAFF,.,TRBJ1-1,.,TRBV18
TGTGCCAGCAGTGAAGGTCGGTGGGCTTTCTTT,CASSEGRWAFF,.,TRBJ1-1,.,TRBV2
TGTGCCAGTACCCCGGGACTGTTGACGGACGAGCAGTACTTC,CASTPGLLTDEQYF,.,TRBJ2-7,few,TRBV19
TGTGCCAGCAGCCGTGTAGTAGCAGATACGCAGTATTTT,CASSRVVADTQYF,.,TRBJ2-3,.,TRBV28
TGTGCCAGCAGTTGGAAAGGGAGCTCCTACGAGCAGTACTTC,CASSWKGSSYEQYF,.,TRBJ2-7,.,TRBV27
TGTGCCAGCAGCTTAGATCCGGGGATGAACACTGAAGCTTTCTTT,CASSLDPGMNTEAFF,.,TRBJ1-1,.,TRBV7-2
TGTGCCTGGAGTACCGGGACAGGGAGGGGCTACACCTTC,CAWSTGTGRGYTF,TRBD1,TRBJ1-2,.,TRBV30
TGTGCCAGCAAGACGGACGCGGGTTCACACGAGCAGTACTTC,CASKTDAGSHEQYF,.,TRBJ2-7,.,TRBV2
TGTGCCACCAGCAGAGTAGCGGGAGGGATAGATACGCAGTATTTT,CATSRVAGGIDTQYF,TRBD2,TRBJ2-3,.,TRBV15
TGTGCCAGCAGTTACACACGAAGGTCAGGGGGCGATGGCTACACCTTC,CASSYTRRSGGDGYTF,TRBD1,TRBJ1-2,.,TRBV6-5
TGTGCCAGCTCACCACCGGCTTGGCAGGGAGGCACTGAAGCTTTCTTT,CASSPPAWQGGTEAFF,.,TRBJ1-1,.,TRBV18
TGTGCCAGCAGCACTCAGGGGGTGAGCTCTGGAAACACCATATATTTT,CASSTQGVSSGNTIYF,TRBD1,TRBJ1-3,.,TRBV7-2
TGTGCCAGCAGCTTAGTGCCAGGGGGGAAATCTGAAGCTTTCTTT,CASSLVPGGKSEAFF,TRBD1,TRBJ1-1,.,TRBV7-9
TGTGCCAGCAGGTTAGCGGGAGTGGAGACCCAGTACTTC,CASRLAGVETQYF,TRBD2,TRBJ2-5,.,TRBV28